Listed here are 3 T cell receptor beta chains from one sample, sequenced in a study of tumor-infiltrating lymphocytes in primary liver carcinoma (dated by TCRdb to about 2017). RNA from unsorted whole blood was extracted with TRIzol reagent, and germline DNA was obtained with the DNeasy Blood & Tissue kit. The sequencing machine was an Illumina HiSeq 2500. A constant-region primer and ProtoScript II reverse transcriptase were used to reverse-transcribe TCRbeta-specific cDNA from approximately 500 ng total RNA. Three nested multiplex PCR rounds, following a slightly modified ARM-PCR procedure, were used to build the TCRbeta libraries. Multiplex TRBV1-TRBV30 forward primers and a Cbeta reverse primer were used in the first two PCR rounds, each of which was run for around 10 cycles. The public sequencing data were trimmed at Q25 with fastp and processed into clonotypes with MiXCR by TCRdb, which kept only in-frame beta chains. Duplicate CDR3 protein sequences are folded into a single record with the most common DNA and genes. This sample gives fewer than 250,000 distinct CDR3 sequences in total; about 61% of them show up just once. The biggest ten clones account for 6% to 8.5% of the sample.

The sequencing input was peripheral blood. The receptors were gathered from an older woman with primary liver carcinoma and hepatitis B virus infection.

Comment on this clonotype: At one boundary the junction diverges from the germline segment, which might be a read error. The gene calls are TRBV28 and TRBJ2-3; TRBD2 might be the D (7 bases). Germline lookup yields CDR1 MDHEN and CDR2 SYDVKM. The CDR3 length is 15 residues. The CDR3 sequence: CASRLQGGSKDTHYF. DNA of the CDR3: TGTGCCAGCAGACTACAGGGAGGGTCGAAAGATACGCACTATTTT.

Regarding this clonotype: The junction shows a germline mismatch at one end, possibly a read error. The V gene is TRBV29-1, the J gene TRBJ1-1; D unclear. The CDR3 totals 15 residues. The germline gives CDR1 SQVTM, CDR2 ANQGSEA. The chain's CDR3 is CSVEYSPPRSPGAFF. The DNA for the CDR3 is TGCAGCGTTGAGTACAGTCCTCCCCGGTCCCCTGGAGCTTTCTTC.

The chain recombines TRBV6-5 with TRBJ1-5; D remains ambiguous. The CDR3 sequence is 16 residues long. Trimming stripped 0 bases from V and 5 bases from J, with 14 bases between. Germline assignment: CDR1 MNHEY and CDR2 SVGAGI. The CDR3 nucleotides are TGTGCCAGCAGTTACTCGGCCCCTAGGAGGGATCAGCCCCAGCATTTT. The encoded protein is CASSYSAPRRDQPQHF.